These 7 T cell receptor beta chains were sequenced from one sample in a study of blood T cell repertoires in COVID-19. Clones were sequenced by immunoSEQ multiplex PCR, and TCRdb holds only the in-frame ones, with some missing. The sample carries about 210,000 clones, about nine tenths recorded once. The sequenced sample was peripheral blood. These receptor sequences come from a woman in her 70s with acute or convalescent COVID-19.

The chain links TRBV7-6 to TRBJ2-7; the D gene is possibly TRBD2 (6 bases). V was cut by 8 bases and J by 0 bases, with 11 bases left in between. Germline V gives CDR1 SGHVS, CDR2 FNYEAQ. This CDR3 is built from 13 residues. The DNA for the CDR3 is TGTGCCAGCTTGTCCGGGAGCTCCTACGAGCAGTACTTC. Translation: CASLSGSSYEQYF.

This clone appeared a few times. V gene TRBV12-5 combines with J gene TRBJ2-7; 11 nucleotides agree with TRBD2. From germline, CDR1 is LGHNT and CDR2 FRNRAP. This CDR3 contains 18 residues. Losses at the gene ends were 4 bases for V and 7 bases for J; bases not matched to a gene: 18. CDR3 in DNA: TGTGCTAGTGGTTCCTTTGGTCTTAGCGGGAGGGCGGAGTGGGAGCAGTACTTC. Translation: CASGSFGLSGRAEWEQYF.

This clone was seen only once. The chain employs TRBV5-5 and TRBJ2-2; 9 bases are a match to TRBD1. Germline CDR1 and CDR2: SGHKS and YYEKEE (reference sequence). Trimming removed 5 bases from V and 5 bases from J; junction bases left unmatched: 7. The CDR3 runs to 15 residues. The chain's CDR3 is CASSFGQGWTGELFF. The CDR3 DNA is TGTGCCAGCAGTTTCGGACAGGGGTGGACCGGGGAGCTGTTTTTT. The whole variable domain, filled in from reference TRBV5-5 and TRBJ2-2, reads DAGVTQSPTHLIKTRGQQVTLRCSPISGHKSVSWYQQVLGQGPQFIFQYYEKEERGRGNFPDRFSARQFPNYSSELNVNALLLGDSALYLCASSFGQGWTGELFFGEGSRLTVL.

The chain recombines TRBV5-4 with TRBJ2-1; 10 nucleotides agree with TRBD2. The germline gives CDR1 SGHNT, CDR2 YYREEE (reference sequence). The ends lost 4 bases at V and 5 bases at J; junction bases unmatched: 6. The CDR3 is 15 residues long. CDR3 residues: CASSGQRGGNNEQFF. The CDR3 nucleotides are TGTGCCAGCAGCGGTCAGCGGGGGGGGAACAATGAGCAGTTCTTC.

The chain couples TRBV7-3 to TRBJ2-3, with D tentatively TRBD2 (6 bases). Germline V CDR1 and CDR2: SGHTA, FQGTGA. CDR3 size: 15 residues. Trimming took off 6 bases at V and 0 bases at J, with 13 bases between the two ends. The CDR3 bases are TGTGCCAGCAGAGGACCGGGACTCAGCACAGATACGCAGTATTTT. The encoded protein is CASRGPGLSTDTQYF.

V gene TRBV10-2 combines with J gene TRBJ2-7, with D possibly being TRBD1 (5 bases). V lost 2 bases to trimming and J lost 3 bases, with 11 bases between them. The CDR3 totals 14 residues. Germline V CDR1 and CDR2: WSHSY, SAAADI. CDR3 protein: CASSELQVFYEQYF. The CDR3 nucleotides read TGCGCCAGCAGTGAGCTACAGGTGTTCTACGAGCAGTACTTC.

This chain links TRBV29-1 with TRBJ2-7; 10 bases map to TRBD1. Trimming at V came to 5 bases and at J to 7 bases, leaving 11 bases not matched to a gene. The CDR3 length is 14 residues. Germline lookup yields CDR1 SQVTM and CDR2 ANQGSEA. CDR3 bases: TGCAGCGTTCTAAGGGACAGGGGTTCGAGTGAGCAGTACTTC. The encoded protein is CSVLRDRGSSEQYF.